Listed below are T cell receptor beta chains from one sample, sequenced in a study of T cells in Graves' hyperthyroidism and ophthalmopathy. TCRdb reprocessed the multiplex PCR reads with MiXCR, giving one entry per CDR3 protein. Of roughly 570,000 distinct CDR3 sequences in the sample, 40% to 55% were seen once. The sample taken for sequencing was peripheral blood or thyroid tissue (not recorded which). The receptors originated from a woman aged 18-35 years with Graves' hyperthyroidism. Each CDR3 is given with its conserved first and last residue. The D gene is left open where the match is weak. Some rows mark clone size as missing; the rest say once, few, many or name a class of expanded clone.

j_call v_call d_call clone_size cdr3_nt cdr3_aa
TRBJ1-6 TRBV11-2 . . TGTGCCAGCAGCCTCCCGGACAGAAGCTCCTATAATTCACCCCTCCACTTT CASSLPDRSSYNSPLHF
TRBJ2-1 TRBV20-1 . . TGCAGTGCTAGAGATAGAGGTGAGCAGTTCTTC CSARDRGEQFF
TRBJ1-2 TRBV12-3/TRBV12-4 . . TGTGCCAGCTCGTCCCTGGGTGGCTACACCTTC CASSSLGGYTF
TRBJ2-5 TRBV20-1 TRBD1 few TGCAGTGCTAGAGATATACAGGGGCCGTACCAAGAGACCCAGCACTTC CSARDIQGPYQETQHF
TRBJ2-7 TRBV10-3 TRBD2 . TGTGCCATCAGTGCTAGAGCTAGCGGGAGGGTTGAGCAGTACTTC CAISARASGRVEQYF
TRBJ2-5 TRBV24-1 TRBD1 . TGTGCCACCAGTGATTTCGGCAGGGGGTATCAAGAGACCCAGTACTTC CATSDFGRGYQETQYF
TRBJ1-1 TRBV12-3/TRBV12-4 . . TGTGCCAGCAGTTTAGTGGGGGGTGGTGAAGCTTTCTTT CASSLVGGGEAFF
TRBJ1-5 TRBV6-6 . many TGTGCCAGCGTCAACAGCCCGTTGGAGAGCAATCAGCCCCAGCATTTT CASVNSPLESNQPQHF
TRBJ1-6 TRBV15 TRBD1 . TGTGCCACCAGCAGAGCCAGGGGGACAGGGGGTTCACCCCTCCACTTT CATSRARGTGGSPLHF
TRBJ1-1 TRBV9 . . TGTGCCAGCAGCGCATATGGTCCCGGGGGGCTTAACACTGAAGCTTTCTTT CASSAYGPGGLNTEAFF
TRBJ1-6 TRBV2 TRBD1 many TGTGCCAGCAGTAGACAGGGGGCTTGGAGTTCACCCCTCCACTTT CASSRQGAWSSPLHF
TRBJ2-3 TRBV15 TRBD2 few TGTGCCACCAGCACTGAGTTAAGAGCGGGAACAGATACGCAGTATTTT CATSTELRAGTDTQYF
TRBJ2-7 TRBV2 TRBD2 . TGTGCCAGCAGTTACAGGGGACTAGCGGGAGCCTACGAGCAGTACTTC CASSYRGLAGAYEQYF
TRBJ2-2 TRBV12-3/TRBV12-4 . many TGTGCCAGCCTCCTCCGGGGCTTTAACACCGGGGAGCTGTTTTTT CASLLRGFNTGELFF
TRBJ2-1 TRBV2 . . TGTGCCAGCAGCGAAGGTTCCCCGGCACAGGGCAGCTATGAGCAGTTCTTC CASSEGSPAQGSYEQFF
TRBJ2-2 TRBV27 TRBD2 . TGTGCCAGCAGTTTAAAAGCGGGAATACGGTGGGAGCTGTTTTTT CASSLKAGIRWELFF
TRBJ2-1 TRBV24-1 TRBD2 . TGTGCCACCAGTGATTTGCCCCTAGCGGAGGAGCAGTTCTTC CATSDLPLAEEQFF
TRBJ1-1 TRBV11-3 . many TGTGCCAGCAGCTCCCCGGGGAATGGCATGAACACTGAAGCTTTCTTT CASSSPGNGMNTEAFF
TRBJ2-5 TRBV15 . many TGTGCCACCAGCAGTACAGGGTCGGGGACCCAGTACTTC CATSSTGSGTQYF
TRBJ1-4 TRBV20-1 TRBD1 many TGCAGTGCTAGAATCGACAGGGCAACTAATGAAAAACTGTTTTTT CSARIDRATNEKLFF
TRBJ2-7 TRBV15 . many TGTGCCACCAGTCACAGCTTGGGCTCCTACGAGCAGTACTTC CATSHSLGSYEQYF
TRBJ2-7 TRBV10-3 TRBD2 many TGTGCCATCAGAGCTAGCGGGTCGGCATACGAGCAGTACTTC CAIRASGSAYEQYF
TRBJ2-2 TRBV19 TRBD2 . TGTGCCAGTAGTCCCATGTTGGGCCTAGCGGGCGTGGTCTCGAACACCGGGGAGCTGTTTTTT CASSPMLGLAGVVSNTGELFF
TRBJ2-7 TRBV5-6 . many TGTGCCAGCAGCTTGAACGTAGCAGGCTACGAGCAGTACTTC CASSLNVAGYEQYF
TRBJ2-1 TRBV7-9 TRBD2 . TGTGCCAGCAGCGAGACCCTTGGGACTAGCGGGAGGGGAGTCTACAATGAGCAGTTCTTC CASSETLGTSGRGVYNEQFF
TRBJ2-7 TRBV4-2 TRBD2 many TGTGCCAGCAGCCAAGTGACAAGACTAGCGGGACGACTCCTCAGCTCCTACGAGCAGTACTTC CASSQVTRLAGRLLSSYEQYF
TRBJ2-7 TRBV6-2/TRBV6-3 . many TGTGCCAGCAGTCTGGCCCGGACACGCTACGAGCAGTACTTC CASSLARTRYEQYF
TRBJ2-5 TRBV29-1 TRBD2 . TGCAGTCCATTGACTAGCGGGGGGGCGGAGACCCAGTACTTC CSPLTSGGAETQYF
TRBJ2-5 TRBV20-1 . . TGCAGTGCGGGAGGAGGACGCCAAGAGACCCAGTACTTC CSAGGGRQETQYF
TRBJ2-7 TRBV29-1 TRBD1 . TGCAGCGTTGCCCGGACAGGGGCCTACGAGCAGTACTTC CSVARTGAYEQYF
TRBJ1-2 TRBV18 . few TGTGCCAGCTCACCACAGGCGGCATATGGTGGCTACACCTTC CASSPQAAYGGYTF
TRBJ1-2 TRBV2 . . TGTGCCAGCAGTGAAGGGGCCAAAAACTATGGCTACACCTTC CASSEGAKNYGYTF
TRBJ1-6 TRBV24-1 TRBD1 many TGTGCCACCGCGCATGGGACAGCGGGTTCACCCCTCCACTTT CATAHGTAGSPLHF
TRBJ2-5 TRBV29-1 . many TGCAGCGTTGAAAGGGGGTTGTTCGAGACCCAGTACTTC CSVERGLFETQYF
TRBJ1-3 TRBV5-1 TRBD1 many TGCGCCAGCGCCGACCCCGGCGTACTGGACAGGGGAATCTACCCTGGAAACACCATATATTTT CASADPGVLDRGIYPGNTIYF
TRBJ2-3 TRBV7-2 TRBD2 . TGTGCCAGCAGCTTAGAGATGGGACTAGCGGGAGAGCTGTATACGCAGTATTTT CASSLEMGLAGELYTQYF
TRBJ1-1 TRBV20-1 . . TGCAGTGCCAGCGGGAAAACGGGGAACACTGAAGCTTTCTTT CSASGKTGNTEAFF
TRBJ2-7 TRBV18 . . TGTGCCAGCTCACCAGAGGTTACCTACGAGCAGTACTTC CASSPEVTYEQYF
TRBJ1-2 TRBV7-2 . . TGTGCCAGCAGTCTGAATGGGACCTCCCTTACTCATGGCTACACCTTC CASSLNGTSLTHGYTF
TRBJ1-2 TRBV29-1 . . TGCAGCGTTGACCAGGGCGGGATTGGCTATGGCTACACCTTC CSVDQGGIGYGYTF
TRBJ2-2 TRBV20-1 . . TGCAGTGCTAGAGATGGCTCGCAGGCTGGGGAGCTGTTTTTT CSARDGSQAGELFF